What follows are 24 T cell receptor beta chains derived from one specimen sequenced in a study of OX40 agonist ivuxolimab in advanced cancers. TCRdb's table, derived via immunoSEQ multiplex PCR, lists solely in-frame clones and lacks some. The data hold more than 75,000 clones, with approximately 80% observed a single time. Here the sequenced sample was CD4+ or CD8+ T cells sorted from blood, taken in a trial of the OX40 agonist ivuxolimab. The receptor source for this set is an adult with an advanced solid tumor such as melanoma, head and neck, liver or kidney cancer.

The CDR3 spells CASSQGASHEQYF. In DNA, the CDR3 is TGTGCCAGCAGCCAAGGCGCCAGCCACGAGCAGTACTTC. V is TRBV7-3 and J is TRBJ2-7; no definite D call. Germline-derived CDR1 and CDR2 are SGHTA and FQGTGA. The V end was cut by 5 bases, the J end by 5 bases, with 13 bases between. The CDR3 contains 13 residues. Supplemented by reference TRBV7-3 and TRBJ2-7, the full variable domain reads GAGVSQTPSNKVTEKGKYVELRCDPISGHTALYWYRQSLGQGPEFLIYFQGTGAADDSGLPNDRFFAVRPEGSVSTLKIQRTERGDSAVYLCASSQGASHEQYFGPGTRLTVT.

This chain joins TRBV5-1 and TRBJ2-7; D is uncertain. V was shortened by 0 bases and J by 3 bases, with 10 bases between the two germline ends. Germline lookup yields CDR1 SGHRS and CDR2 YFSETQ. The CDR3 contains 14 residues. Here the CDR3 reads CASSLGGQIYEQYF. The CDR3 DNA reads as TGCGCCAGCAGCTTGGGAGGTCAGATCTACGAGCAGTACTTC.

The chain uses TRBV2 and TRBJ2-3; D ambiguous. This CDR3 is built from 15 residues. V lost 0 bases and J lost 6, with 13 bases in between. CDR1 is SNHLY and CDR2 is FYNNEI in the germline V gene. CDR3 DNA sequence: TGTGCCAGCAGTGAAGCTGGGGTGGCAGCGGATACGCAGTATTTT. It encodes CASSEAGVAADTQYF.

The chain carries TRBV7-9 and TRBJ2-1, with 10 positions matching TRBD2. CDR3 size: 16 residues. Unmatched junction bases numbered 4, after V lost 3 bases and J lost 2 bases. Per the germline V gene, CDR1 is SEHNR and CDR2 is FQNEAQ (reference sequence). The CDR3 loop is CASSFSTSGAYNEQFF. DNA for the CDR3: TGTGCCAGCAGCTTTAGCACTAGCGGGGCCTACAATGAGCAGTTCTTC.

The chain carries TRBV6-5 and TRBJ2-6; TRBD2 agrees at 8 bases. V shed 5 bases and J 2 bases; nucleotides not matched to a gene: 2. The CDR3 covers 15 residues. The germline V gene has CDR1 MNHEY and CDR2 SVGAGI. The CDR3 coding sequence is TGTGCCAGCAGTCGGGGGGGAGCTGGGGCCAACGTCCTGACTTTC. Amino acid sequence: CASSRGGAGANVLTF.

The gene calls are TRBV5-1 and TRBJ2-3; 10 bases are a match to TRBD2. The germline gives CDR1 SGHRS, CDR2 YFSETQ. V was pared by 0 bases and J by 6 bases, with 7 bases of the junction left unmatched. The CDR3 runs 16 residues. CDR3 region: CASSLDPAGGPDTQYF. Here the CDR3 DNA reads TGCGCCAGCAGCTTGGACCCAGCGGGGGGGCCGGATACGCAGTATTTT. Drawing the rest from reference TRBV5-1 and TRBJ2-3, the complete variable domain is KAGVTQTPRYLIKTRGQQVTLSCSPISGHRSVSWYQQTPGQGLQFLFEYFSETQRNKGNFPGRFSGRQFSNSRSEMNVSTLELGDSALYLCASSLDPAGGPDTQYFGPGTRLTVL.

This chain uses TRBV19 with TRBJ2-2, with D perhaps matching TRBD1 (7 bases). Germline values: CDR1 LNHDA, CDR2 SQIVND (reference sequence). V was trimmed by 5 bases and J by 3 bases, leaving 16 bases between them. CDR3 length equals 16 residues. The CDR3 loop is CASSQGGLLDTGELFF. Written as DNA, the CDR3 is TGTGCCAGTAGTCAGGGGGGACTCTTAGACACCGGGGAGCTGTTTTTT.

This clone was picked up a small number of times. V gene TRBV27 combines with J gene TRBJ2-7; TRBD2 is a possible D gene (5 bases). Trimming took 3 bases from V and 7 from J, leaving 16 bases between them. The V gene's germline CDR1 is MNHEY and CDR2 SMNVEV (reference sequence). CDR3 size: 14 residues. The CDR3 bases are TGTGCCAGCAGTTTGCGAGGGAAGGGTTGGGAGCAGTACTTC. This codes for CASSLRGKGWEQYF.

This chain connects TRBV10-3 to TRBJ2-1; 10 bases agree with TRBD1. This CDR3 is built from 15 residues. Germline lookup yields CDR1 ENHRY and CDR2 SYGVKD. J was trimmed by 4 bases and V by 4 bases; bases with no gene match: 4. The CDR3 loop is CAISADRGPYNEQFF. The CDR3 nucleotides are TGTGCCATCAGTGCCGACAGGGGGCCTTACAATGAGCAGTTCTTC.

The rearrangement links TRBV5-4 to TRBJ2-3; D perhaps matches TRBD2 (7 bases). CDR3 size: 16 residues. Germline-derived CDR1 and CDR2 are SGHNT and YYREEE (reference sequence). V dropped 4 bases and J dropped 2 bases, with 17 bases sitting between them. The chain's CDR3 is CASSPERGGFTDTQYF. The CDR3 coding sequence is TGTGCCAGCAGCCCCGAGAGGGGGGGATTCACAGATACGCAGTATTTT.

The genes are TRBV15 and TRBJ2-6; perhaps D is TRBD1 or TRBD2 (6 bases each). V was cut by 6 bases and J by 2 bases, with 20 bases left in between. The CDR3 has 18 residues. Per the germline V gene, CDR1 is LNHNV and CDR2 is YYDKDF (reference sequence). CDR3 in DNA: TGTGCCACCAGAGGCCTAGGGGGGCGCGGGACTGGGGCCAACGTCCTGACTTTC. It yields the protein CATRGLGGRGTGANVLTF.

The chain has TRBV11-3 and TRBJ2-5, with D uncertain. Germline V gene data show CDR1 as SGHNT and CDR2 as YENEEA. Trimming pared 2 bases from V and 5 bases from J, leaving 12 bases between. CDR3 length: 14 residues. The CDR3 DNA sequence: TGTGCCAGCAGCTTAAGTAATGGCTACGAGACCCAGTACTTC. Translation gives CASSLSNGYETQYF.

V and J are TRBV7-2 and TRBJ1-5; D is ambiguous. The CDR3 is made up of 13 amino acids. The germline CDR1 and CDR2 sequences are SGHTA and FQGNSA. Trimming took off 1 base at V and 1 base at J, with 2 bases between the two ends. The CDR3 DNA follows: TGTGCCAGCAGCTTAGAAAGCAATCAGCCCCAGCATTTT. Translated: CASSLESNQPQHF. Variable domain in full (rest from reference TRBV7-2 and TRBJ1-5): GAGVSQSPSNKVTEKGKDVELRCDPISGHTALYWYRQSLGQGLEFLIYFQGNSAPDKSGLPSDRFSAERTGGSVSTLTIQRTQQEDSAVYLCASSLESNQPQHFGDGTRLSIL.

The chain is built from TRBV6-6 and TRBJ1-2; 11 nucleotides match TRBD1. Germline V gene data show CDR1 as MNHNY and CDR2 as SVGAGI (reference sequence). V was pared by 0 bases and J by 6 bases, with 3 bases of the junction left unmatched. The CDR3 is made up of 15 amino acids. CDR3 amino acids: CASSYSRTGGDGYTF. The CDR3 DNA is TGTGCCAGCAGTTACTCTCGGACAGGGGGCGATGGCTACACCTTC.

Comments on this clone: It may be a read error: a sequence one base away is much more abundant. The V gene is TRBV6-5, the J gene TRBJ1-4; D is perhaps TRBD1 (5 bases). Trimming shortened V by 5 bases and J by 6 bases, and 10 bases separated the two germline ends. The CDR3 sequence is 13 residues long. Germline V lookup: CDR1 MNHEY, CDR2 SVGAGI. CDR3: CASSHRGDEKLFF. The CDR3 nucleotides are TGTGCCAGCAGTCATAGGGGAGATGAAAAACTGTTTTTT.

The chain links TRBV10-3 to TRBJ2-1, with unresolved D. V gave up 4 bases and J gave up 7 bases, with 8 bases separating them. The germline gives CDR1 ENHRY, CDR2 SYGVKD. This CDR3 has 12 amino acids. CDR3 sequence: CAISVERNEQFF. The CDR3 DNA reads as TGTGCCATCAGTGTAGAGCGTAATGAGCAGTTCTTC.

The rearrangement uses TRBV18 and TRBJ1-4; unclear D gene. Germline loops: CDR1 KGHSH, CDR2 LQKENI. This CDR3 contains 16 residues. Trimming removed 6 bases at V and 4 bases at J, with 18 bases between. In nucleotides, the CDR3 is TGTGCCAGCTCCCCCGCGGCGGGGAGGAATAATGAAAAACTGTTTTTT. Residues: CASSPAAGRNNEKLFF.

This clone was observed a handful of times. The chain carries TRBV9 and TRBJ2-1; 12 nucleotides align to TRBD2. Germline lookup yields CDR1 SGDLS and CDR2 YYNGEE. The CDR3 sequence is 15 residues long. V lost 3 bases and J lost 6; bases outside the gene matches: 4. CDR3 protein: CASSGSSGRANEQFF. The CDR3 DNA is TGTGCCAGCAGCGGCTCTAGCGGGAGGGCCAATGAGCAGTTCTTC.

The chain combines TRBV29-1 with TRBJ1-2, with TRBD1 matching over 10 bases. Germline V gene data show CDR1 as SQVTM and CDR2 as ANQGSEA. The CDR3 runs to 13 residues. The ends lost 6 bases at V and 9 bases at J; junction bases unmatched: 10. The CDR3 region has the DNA TGCAGCGTAGGGGGGACAGGGGCAGTTAGCTACACCTTC. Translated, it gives CSVGGTGAVSYTF. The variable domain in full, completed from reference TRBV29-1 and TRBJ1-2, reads SAVISQKPSRDICQRGTSLTIQCQVDSQVTMMFWYRQQPGQSLTLIATANQGSEATYESGFVIDKFPISRPNLTFSTLTVSNMSPEDSSIYLCSVGGTGAVSYTFGSGTRLTVV.

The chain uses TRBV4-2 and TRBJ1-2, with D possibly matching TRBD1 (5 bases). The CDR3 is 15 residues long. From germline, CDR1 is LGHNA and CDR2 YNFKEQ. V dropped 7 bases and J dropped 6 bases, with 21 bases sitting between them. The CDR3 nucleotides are TGTGCCAGCAAACCAAGTTTGGGGCCCTGGAATGGCTACACCTTC. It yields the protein CASKPSLGPWNGYTF.

As DNA, the CDR3 is TGTGCCAGCAGTTCCTACTCACTAGCGCCAAACAATGAGCAGTTCTTC. Amino acid sequence: CASSSYSLAPNNEQFF. The chain employs TRBV6-5 and TRBJ2-1; 7 positions match TRBD2. The V gene's germline CDR1 is MNHEY and CDR2 SVGAGI. V shed 4 bases, J shed 5 bases, and the junction held 11 bases outside the gene matches. CDR3 length: 16 amino acids.

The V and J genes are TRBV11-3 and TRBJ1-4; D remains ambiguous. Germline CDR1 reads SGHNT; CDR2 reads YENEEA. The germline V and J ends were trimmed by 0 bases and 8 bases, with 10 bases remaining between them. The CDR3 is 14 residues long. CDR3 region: CASSLDLRGEKLFF. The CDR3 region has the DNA TGTGCCAGCAGCTTAGACCTACGTGGGGAAAAACTGTTTTTT.

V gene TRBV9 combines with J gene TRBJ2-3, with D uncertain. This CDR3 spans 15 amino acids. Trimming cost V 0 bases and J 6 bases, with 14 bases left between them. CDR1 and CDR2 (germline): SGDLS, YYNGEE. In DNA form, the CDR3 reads TGTGCCAGCAGCGTAGTCCCCCAGAACACTGATACGCAGTATTTT. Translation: CASSVVPQNTDTQYF.

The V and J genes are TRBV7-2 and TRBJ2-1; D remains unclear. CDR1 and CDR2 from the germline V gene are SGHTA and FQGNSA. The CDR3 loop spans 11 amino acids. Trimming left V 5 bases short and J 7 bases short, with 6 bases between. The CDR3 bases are TGTGCCAGCAGCCTAAAAAATGAGCAGTTCTTC. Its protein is CASSLKNEQFF.